These T cell receptor beta chains were read from a single sample in a study of blood T cell repertoires in COVID-19. Libraries were prepared by immunoSEQ multiplex PCR; TCRdb keeps only in-frame clonotypes and omits some of them. The table shows over 110,000 clones, with approximately 88% occurring only once. The sample was peripheral blood. These receptors were collected from a human donor in a cohort sampled during active COVID-19. Each CDR3 is given with its conserved first and last residue. The D gene is left open where the match is weak. Size values are once, few and many counts, or a class for expanded clones, and some rows have none.

TRBJ2-7	NA	TRBV12-5	NA	CASGFTAGPIVPYEQYF	TGTGCTAGTGGTTTCACCGCGGGGCCGATAGTACCCTACGAGCAGTACTTC
TRBJ2-2	TRBD2	TRBV29-1	NA	CSVRGGAGELFF	TGCAGCGTCCGGGGGGGCGCCGGGGAGCTGTTTTTT
TRBJ2-7	TRBD2	TRBV29-1	NA	CSVEGPSGGYEQYF	TGCAGCGTTGAAGGGCCTAGCGGGGGGTACGAGCAGTACTTC
TRBJ1-2	NA	TRBV3-1/TRBV3-2	NA	CASSQDRAYGYTF	TGTGCCAGCAGCCAAGACAGGGCCTATGGCTACACCTTC
TRBJ1-1	NA	TRBV19	few	CASSIVVWGQGTEAFF	TGTGCCAGTAGTATAGTCGTCTGGGGGCAGGGCACTGAAGCTTTCTTT
TRBJ2-2	NA	TRBV6-5	NA	CASTEQGRNTGELFF	TGTGCCAGCACCGAACAGGGTCGGAACACCGGGGAGCTGTTTTTT
TRBJ1-2	NA	TRBV27	NA	CASTKQVANYGYTF	TGTGCCAGCACCAAACAGGTAGCTAACTATGGCTACACCTTC
TRBJ1-6	NA	TRBV12-3/TRBV12-4	NA	CASSYRAQSPLHF	TGTGCCAGCAGTTACAGAGCCCAATCACCCCTCCACTTT
TRBJ1-1	NA	TRBV30	NA	CAWSARFRVNTEAFF	TGTGCCTGGAGTGCCCGGTTCAGGGTGAACACTGAAGCTTTCTTT
TRBJ1-3	TRBD1	TRBV2	NA	CASSEASAQGAFSGNTIYF	TGTGCCAGCAGTGAAGCGTCCGCACAGGGGGCCTTCTCTGGAAACACCATATATTTT
TRBJ2-7	NA	TRBV7-9	NA	CASTDLATINEQYF	TGTGCCAGCACCGACCTAGCAACAATAAACGAGCAGTACTTC
TRBJ2-7	TRBD2	TRBV5-1	NA	CASSGLAGGQNEQYF	TGCGCCAGCAGCGGACTAGCGGGGGGGCAAAACGAGCAGTACTTC
TRBJ2-7	TRBD1	TRBV6-5	NA	CASIRDRVSYEQYF	TGTGCCAGCATTCGGGACAGGGTTTCCTACGAGCAGTACTTC
TRBJ1-4	NA	TRBV3-1/TRBV3-2	NA	CASSQRNEKLFF	TGTGCCAGCAGCCAACGTAATGAAAAACTGTTTTTT
TRBJ2-7	NA	TRBV2	NA	CASNYFSGYEQYF	TGTGCCAGCAATTACTTTTCGGGTTACGAGCAGTACTTC
TRBJ2-1	NA	TRBV29-1	NA	CSVVDQVNYNEQFF	TGCAGCGTTGTTGACCAGGTAAACTACAATGAGCAGTTCTTC
TRBJ2-5	NA	TRBV12-2	NA	CASRLWSRPGTSGLNQETQYF	TGTGCAAGTCGCTTATGGTCCCGACCGGGCACTAGCGGGTTGAACCAAGAGACCCAGTACTTC
TRBJ1-5	NA	TRBV7-6	NA	CASSTGISNQPQHF	TGTGCCAGCAGCACAGGGATAAGCAATCAGCCCCAGCATTTT
TRBJ2-2	NA	TRBV6-5	NA	CASSRENTGELFF	TGTGCCAGCAGCAGGGAAAACACCGGGGAGCTGTTTTTT
TRBJ2-2	NA	TRBV9	NA	CASSVGQLNTGELFF	TGTGCCAGCAGCGTAGGGCAGTTAAACACCGGGGAGCTGTTTTTT
TRBJ2-6	NA	TRBV27	NA	CASRTDGAEGANVLTF	TGTGCCAGCAGGACCGACGGCGCGGAAGGGGCCAACGTCCTGACTTTC
TRBJ1-2	TRBD1	TRBV10-3	NA	CAITQDRGNYGYTF	TGTGCCATCACCCAGGACAGGGGGAACTATGGCTACACCTTC
TRBJ2-7	NA	TRBV27	NA	CASSLRGDSEQYF	TGTGCCAGCAGTTTAAGAGGAGACTCCGAGCAGTACTTC
TRBJ2-7	TRBD1	TRBV6-5	once	CASSYRSGTGDYEQYF	TGTGCCAGCAGTTACCGATCCGGGACAGGGGACTACGAGCAGTACTTC
TRBJ2-5	TRBD1	TRBV9	NA	CASSQSRQGTLSETQYF	TGTGCCAGCAGCCAATCCAGACAGGGAACCCTTTCAGAGACCCAGTACTTC